The 11 T cell receptor beta chains reported below all come from one sample, sequenced in a study of T cells and copy number aberrations in small-cell lung cancer. Sequencing was performed with immunoSEQ multiplex PCR; in TCRdb, only in-frame clones are kept and a portion is missing. The sample carries several thousand clones, approximately 80% recorded once. The sample consisted of normal tissue next to the tumor. The receptors shown here come from a woman aged 45-60 years with small cell lung cancer.

The chain has TRBV19 and TRBJ2-3; TRBD1 agrees at 9 bases. The germline V gene has CDR1 LNHDA and CDR2 SQIVND (reference sequence). J gave up 0 bases and V 5 bases, and 6 bases lay outside the gene matches. The CDR3 has 16 residues. CDR3 nucleotides: TGTGCCAGTAGTCCGGGACAGGGACGAAGCACAGATACGCAGTATTTT. Translation: CASSPGQGRSTDTQYF.

This clone was seen only a few times. This chain uses TRBV30 with TRBJ1-2; TRBD1 matches 10 bases. Germline lookup yields CDR1 GTSNPN and CDR2 SVGIG (reference sequence). V lost 4 bases and J lost 8; bases outside the gene matches: 10. CDR3 length: 14 residues. The CDR3 here is CAWKSGTGDQGYTF. Here the CDR3 DNA reads TGTGCCTGGAAATCTGGGACAGGGGATCAAGGCTACACCTTC.

This sequence joins TRBV11-2 and TRBJ2-7, with unresolved D. This CDR3 comprises 14 residues. Germline CDR1 SGHAT, CDR2 FQNNGV. V lost 2 bases and J lost 4, with 12 bases in between. For the CDR3, the DNA is TGTGCCAGCAGCTTATCTGGCGGAACTTACGAGCAGTACTTC. Amino acid sequence: CASSLSGGTYEQYF.

DNA of the CDR3: TGTGCCACCAGCAGACTCACAGGGTGGAGTGAAAAACTGTTTTTT. Translated: CATSRLTGWSEKLFF. The J gene is TRBJ1-4, the V gene TRBV15; a weak D match, TRBD1 (6 bases). CDR3 size: 15 residues. V lost 2 bases to trimming and J lost 7 bases, with 14 bases between them. Per the germline V gene, CDR1 is LNHNV and CDR2 is YYDKDF (reference sequence). Complete variable domain (other parts from reference TRBV15 and TRBJ1-4): DAMVIQNPRYQVTQFGKPVTLSCSQTLNHNVMYWYQQKSSQAPKLLFHYYDKDFNNEADTPDNFQSRRPNTSFCFLDIRSPGLGDTAMYLCATSRLTGWSEKLFFGSGTQLSVL.

The rearrangement joins TRBV12-5 to TRBJ2-2; possible D gene TRBD1, 6 bases. Germline CDR1 LGHNT, CDR2 FRNRAP. V lost 3 bases and J 7 bases, leaving 21 bases between the germline ends. CDR3 length: 17 amino acids. The CDR3 loop is CASGLPRGQSVHGELFF. Written as DNA, the CDR3 is TGTGCTAGTGGTTTACCCCGAGGACAGTCGGTCCACGGGGAGCTGTTTTTT.

V and J are TRBV2 and TRBJ1-2; tentative D call: TRBD1 (6 bases). CDR3 length: 15 residues. Trimming pared 5 bases from V and 0 bases from J, leaving 13 bases between. Germline CDR1 SNHLY, CDR2 FYNNEI. The CDR3 nucleotides read TGTGCCAGCAGTCAACAGGGAACCCCTAACTATGGCTACACCTTC. Residues: CASSQQGTPNYGYTF.

The chain uses TRBV6-5 and TRBJ2-1; D is uncertain. This CDR3 region has 11 residues. Trimming left V 2 bases short and J 5 bases short, with 1 base between. Germline-derived CDR1 and CDR2 are MNHEY and SVGAGI. The DNA of the CDR3 is TGTGCCAGCAGTTACAACAATGAGCAGTTCTTC. Translated, it gives CASSYNNEQFF.

The chain couples TRBV9 to TRBJ1-2; D may be TRBD1 (6 bases). The CDR3 loop spans 13 amino acids. Looked up from germline, CDR1 is SGDLS and CDR2 is YYNGEE. V lost 0 bases to trimming and J lost 3 bases, with 6 bases between them. The CDR3 reads CASSVGGHYGYTF. In DNA form, the CDR3 reads TGTGCCAGCAGCGTAGGGGGGCACTATGGCTACACCTTC.

This chain links TRBV7-9 with TRBJ2-7; tentatively, D is TRBD1 or TRBD2 (5 bases each). The CDR3 is 16 residues long. Trimming shortened V by 1 base and J by 2 bases, and 15 bases separated the two germline ends. The germline CDR1 and CDR2 sequences are SEHNR and FQNEAQ (reference sequence). CDR3 residues: CASSLDNPGPPYEQYF. CDR3 nucleotides: TGTGCCAGCAGCTTAGATAATCCGGGACCCCCCTACGAGCAGTACTTC.

The DNA of the CDR3 is TGTGCCAGCAGCTTGGAGGGGGCCAGCGGGGAGCTGTTTTTT. This translates into CASSLEGASGELFF. The chain is built from TRBV5-4 and TRBJ2-2; 7 bases fit TRBD1. The trim removed 0 bases at V and 7 bases at J, leaving 3 bases unmatched. Germline values: CDR1 SGHNT, CDR2 YYREEE (reference sequence). The CDR3 is 14 amino acids.

The chain recombines TRBV15 with TRBJ1-1; no clear D. CDR1 is LNHNV, CDR2 YYDKDF, per germline (reference sequence). Trimming left V 0 bases short and J 4 bases short, with 12 bases between. This CDR3 contains 15 residues. The CDR3 DNA reads TGTGCCACCAGCAGAGATAGTCAGCGAGTCACTGAAGCTTTCTTT. Translating gives CATSRDSQRVTEAFF.